This T cell receptor beta chain was sequenced during a study of T cell repertoires in ileal Crohn's disease. Here immunoSEQ multiplex PCR was the method, and the copy in TCRdb shows in-frame clones only, minus some. The sample shows thousands of clones, about 78% of them seen only once. The germline gives CDR1 ENHRY, CDR2 SYGVKD. CDR3 length equals 14 residues. V was trimmed by 5 bases and J by 0 bases, leaving 8 bases between them. This clonotype originated in an adult with Crohn's disease. The chain uses TRBV10-3 and TRBJ1-5, with D possibly TRBD1 on 5 matching bases. Material for sequencing was ileal tissue. The CDR3 nucleotides read TGTGCCATCAGTAATCAGGGTAGCAATCAGCCCCAGCATTTT. Translating it yields CAISNQGSNQPQHF.